The sequence of this T cell receptor (beta chain) was determined in a study of post-analysis software for immune sequencing data. Study in general: Patients had relapsing-remitting, secondary progressive or progressive-relapsing multiple sclerosis; some lacked subtype.

CDR1 is SGHRS and CDR2 is YFSETQ in the germline V gene. V lost 4 bases and J 3 bases, leaving 10 bases between the germline ends. The CDR3 is 13 residues long. A single count supports this clonotype. The antigen is undetermined. Notes on the study in general: In multiple sclerosis, normalized Chao1 diversity was significantly below that of controls. Strong co-clustering by F measure was evident for samples that had been prepared in the same batch. Comparison of patients with controls showed a handful of TRBV segments more frequent in patients, TRBV5-6, TRBV5-1 and TRBV20-1 among them.

Unique molecular identifiers had been added to the TCR beta cDNA libraries. Researchers reported 400,000 to 550,000 cDNA molecules coming from around 1 to 10 million T cells. TCRdb analysed the PCR reads with MiXCR anew, one entry per CDR3 protein. The sample carries around 700,000 distinct CDR3 sequences, roughly three fifths recorded once. Sequencing was performed on blood. J is TRBJ1-2 and V is TRBV5-1; D unclear. The TCR originated in a girl aged 2 to 9 with multiple sclerosis. CDR3 sequence: CASSQFQDYGYTF. CDR3 sequence (DNA): TGCGCCAGCAGCCAGTTCCAGGACTATGGCTACACCTTC.